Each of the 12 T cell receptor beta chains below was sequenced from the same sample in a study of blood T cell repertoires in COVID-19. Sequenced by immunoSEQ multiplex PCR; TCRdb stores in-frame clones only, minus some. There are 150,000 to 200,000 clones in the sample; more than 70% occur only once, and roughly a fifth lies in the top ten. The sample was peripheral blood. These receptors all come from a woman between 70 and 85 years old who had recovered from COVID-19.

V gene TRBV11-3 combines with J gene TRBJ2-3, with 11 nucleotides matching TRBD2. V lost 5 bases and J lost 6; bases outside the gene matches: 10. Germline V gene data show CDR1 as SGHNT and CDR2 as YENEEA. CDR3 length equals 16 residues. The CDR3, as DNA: TGTGCCAGCAGCCCCCGACTAGCGGGGAACGGGGATACGCAGTATTTT. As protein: CASSPRLAGNGDTQYF.

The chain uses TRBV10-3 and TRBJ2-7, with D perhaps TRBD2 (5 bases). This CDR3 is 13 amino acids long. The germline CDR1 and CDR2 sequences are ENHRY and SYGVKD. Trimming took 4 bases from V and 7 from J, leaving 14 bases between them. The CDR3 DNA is TGTGCCATCAGTGGGGTCGGGGATGGGGAGCAGTACTTC. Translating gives CAISGVGDGEQYF.

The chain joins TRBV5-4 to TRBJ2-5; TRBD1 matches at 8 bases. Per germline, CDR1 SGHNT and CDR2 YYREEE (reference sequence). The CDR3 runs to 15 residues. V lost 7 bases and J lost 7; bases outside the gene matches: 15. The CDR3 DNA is TGTGCCAGCGCCCCCGCCGGGACAGGCAAAGGGACCCAGTACTTC. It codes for CASAPAGTGKGTQYF.

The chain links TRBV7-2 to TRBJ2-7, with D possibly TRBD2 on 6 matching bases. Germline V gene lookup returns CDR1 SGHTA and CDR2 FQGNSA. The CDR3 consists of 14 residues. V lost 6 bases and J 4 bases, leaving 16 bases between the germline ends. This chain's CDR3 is CASRGGRGEYEQYF. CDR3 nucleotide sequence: TGTGCCAGCAGGGGAGGCCGGGGAGAGTACGAGCAGTACTTC.

The CDR3: CASSKGAGRNTEAFF. DNA for the CDR3: TGTGCCAGCAGTAAAGGGGCAGGGCGGAACACTGAAGCTTTCTTT. The chain couples TRBV6-6 to TRBJ1-1, with a tentative D call TRBD1 (5 bases). V dropped 5 bases and J dropped 1 base, with 14 bases sitting between them. Germline V lookup: CDR1 MNHNY, CDR2 SVGAGI (reference sequence). The CDR3 consists of 15 residues.

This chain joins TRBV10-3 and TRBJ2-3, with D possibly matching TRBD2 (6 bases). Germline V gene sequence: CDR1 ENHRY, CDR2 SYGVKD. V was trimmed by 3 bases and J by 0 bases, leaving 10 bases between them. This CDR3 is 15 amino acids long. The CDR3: CAISDPGRSTDTQYF. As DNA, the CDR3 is TGTGCCATCAGTGATCCGGGGAGGAGCACAGATACGCAGTATTTT.

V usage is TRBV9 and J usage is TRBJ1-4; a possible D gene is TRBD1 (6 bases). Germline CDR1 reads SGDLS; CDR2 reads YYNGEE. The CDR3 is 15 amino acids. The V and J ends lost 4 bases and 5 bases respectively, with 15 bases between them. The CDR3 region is CASSPRQATNEKLFF. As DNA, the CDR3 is TGTGCCAGCAGCCCCCGACAGGCGACCAATGAAAAACTGTTTTTT.

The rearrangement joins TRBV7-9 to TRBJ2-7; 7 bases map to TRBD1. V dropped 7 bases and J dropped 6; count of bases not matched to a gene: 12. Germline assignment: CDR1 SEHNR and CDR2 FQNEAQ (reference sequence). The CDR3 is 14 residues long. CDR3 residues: CASTPTGWYAEQYF. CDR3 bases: TGTGCCAGCACCCCGACAGGGTGGTATGCCGAGCAGTACTTC.

CDR3 coding DNA: TGCGCCAGCAGCCTTTCGACAGCGATGAACACTGAAGCTTTCTTT. Protein: CASSLSTAMNTEAFF. The chain links TRBV5-1 to TRBJ1-1, with D possibly matching TRBD1 (5 bases). The CDR3 is 15 residues long. V was pared by 4 bases and J by 0 bases, with 13 bases between. The germline V gene encodes CDR1 SGHRS and CDR2 YFSETQ.

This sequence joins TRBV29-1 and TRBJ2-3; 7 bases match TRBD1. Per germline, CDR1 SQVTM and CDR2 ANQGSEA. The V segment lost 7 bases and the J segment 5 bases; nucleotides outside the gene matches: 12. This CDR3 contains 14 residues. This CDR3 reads CSAEGAATGDTQYF. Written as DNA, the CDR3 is TGCAGCGCTGAGGGGGCTGCTACGGGAGATACGCAGTATTTT.

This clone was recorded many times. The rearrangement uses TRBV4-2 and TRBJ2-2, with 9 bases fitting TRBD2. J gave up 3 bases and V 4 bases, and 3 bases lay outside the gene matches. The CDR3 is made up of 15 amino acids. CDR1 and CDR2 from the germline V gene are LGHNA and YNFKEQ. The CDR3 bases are TGTGCCAGCAGCCCGACTAGCGGAGACACCGGGGAGCTGTTTTTT. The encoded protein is CASSPTSGDTGELFF.

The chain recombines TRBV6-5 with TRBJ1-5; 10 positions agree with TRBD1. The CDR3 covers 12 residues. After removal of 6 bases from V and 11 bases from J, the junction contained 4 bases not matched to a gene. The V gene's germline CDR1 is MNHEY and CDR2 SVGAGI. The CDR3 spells CASSLGQGAQHF. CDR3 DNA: TGTGCCAGCAGCCTCGGACAGGGGGCCCAGCATTTT.